The clone carrying this T cell receptor (beta chain) has a handful of counts. Its antigen is still unknown. These data are taken from a study of T cell repertoires in cytomegalovirus infection. Study-wide context: Selection of CMV epitopes for the study included recently identified HLA-C-restricted and well-studied HLA-B-restricted ones. Shared public TCR beta signatures pointed to both CMV infection and a matching HLA type.

MiXCR, applied by TCRdb to the reads, yields one record per CDR3 protein. This table has about 55,000 distinct CDR3 sequences, 15% to 25% appearing once. The CDR3 runs 14 residues. Germline assignment: CDR1 SGHVS and CDR2 FQNEAQ. V was pared by 5 bases and J by 6 bases, with 16 bases between. The input for sequencing was CD8+ T cells from cultured PBMCs, taken from culture after CMV antigen stimulation. This receptor was obtained from a human donor in good health (CMV status not recorded). Some clones in this sample may be carry-over from other donors' samples. This rearrangement joins TRBV7-8 to TRBJ1-2; D uncertain. The CDR3 DNA is TGTGCCAGCAGCCCCAACTTCGAAGGAGATGGCTACACCTTC. Residues: CASSPNFEGDGYTF.